Listed below are T cell receptor beta chains from one sample, sequenced in a study of cytomegalovirus exposure and HLA in healthy donors. Sequencing used immunoSEQ multiplex PCR; TCRdb keeps in-frame clones, though not all of them. The profile shows approximately 170,000 clones, about 85% of them singletons. The sequenced sample was PBMCs. The receptor source for this set is a boy between 2 and 10 years old in good health and CMV-seronegative. The CDR3 runs from the conserved cysteine through the conserved F or W. The order of the fields is V gene, clone size, D gene, J gene, CDR3 protein, CDR3 DNA. The D gene is left open where the match is weak. A row's size may be missing; if present it is once, few, many or a size class.

v_call: TRBV2; clone_size: NA; d_call: NA; j_call: TRBJ1-5; cdr3_aa: CASGRGGDYQPQHF; cdr3_nt: TGTGCCAGCGGGCGGGGGGGGGACTATCAGCCCCAGCATTTT
v_call: TRBV19; clone_size: NA; d_call: TRBD2; j_call: TRBJ2-1; cdr3_aa: CASSIKGRGGNEQFF; cdr3_nt: TGTGCCAGTAGTATAAAGGGGAGGGGAGGCAATGAGCAGTTCTTC
v_call: TRBV2; clone_size: NA; d_call: NA; j_call: TRBJ1-3; cdr3_aa: CASVRDTSSGNTIYF; cdr3_nt: TGTGCCAGCGTCCGGGACACCAGCTCTGGAAACACCATATATTTT
v_call: TRBV27; clone_size: NA; d_call: NA; j_call: TRBJ2-1; cdr3_aa: CASSFYQGNYNEQFF; cdr3_nt: TGTGCCAGCAGTTTTTATCAGGGAAACTACAATGAGCAGTTCTTC
v_call: TRBV6-1; clone_size: NA; d_call: NA; j_call: TRBJ2-2; cdr3_aa: CASALTRSTGELFF; cdr3_nt: TGTGCCAGCGCCCTGACTAGATCCACCGGGGAGCTGTTTTTT
v_call: TRBV5-1; clone_size: NA; d_call: TRBD2; j_call: TRBJ2-3; cdr3_aa: CASSLELAGDWGTDTQYF; cdr3_nt: TGCGCCAGCAGCTTGGAACTAGCGGGGGATTGGGGCACAGATACGCAGTATTTT
v_call: TRBV5-1; clone_size: NA; d_call: TRBD1; j_call: TRBJ1-2; cdr3_aa: CASSTAGTGRDGYTF; cdr3_nt: TGCGCCAGCAGTACCGCCGGGACAGGACGTGATGGCTACACCTTC
v_call: TRBV19; clone_size: NA; d_call: TRBD2; j_call: TRBJ2-3; cdr3_aa: CASNAGLEKNTQYF; cdr3_nt: TGTGCCAGTAATGCGGGACTAGAAAAGAATACGCAGTATTTT
v_call: TRBV6-6; clone_size: once; d_call: TRBD2; j_call: TRBJ2-5; cdr3_aa: CASSYLWGREETQYF; cdr3_nt: TGTGCCAGCAGTTATCTCTGGGGGAGGGAGGAGACCCAGTACTTC
v_call: TRBV7-9; clone_size: NA; d_call: NA; j_call: TRBJ2-7; cdr3_aa: CASSLHDYYEQYF; cdr3_nt: TGTGCCAGCAGCTTACACGACTACTACGAGCAGTACTTC
v_call: TRBV12-5; clone_size: once; d_call: TRBD2; j_call: TRBJ2-1; cdr3_aa: CASGLVGGLAGVDEQFF; cdr3_nt: TGTGCTAGTGGTTTGGTAGGAGGACTAGCGGGAGTCGATGAGCAGTTCTTC
v_call: TRBV28; clone_size: NA; d_call: TRBD1; j_call: TRBJ1-5; cdr3_aa: CASSTGQGIPQPQHF; cdr3_nt: TGTGCCAGCAGCACGGGACAGGGGATCCCTCAGCCCCAGCATTTT
v_call: TRBV6-5; clone_size: NA; d_call: TRBD1; j_call: TRBJ1-3; cdr3_aa: CASSYRGQGYTIYF; cdr3_nt: TGTGCCAGCAGTTACAGGGGACAGGGATACACCATATATTTT
v_call: TRBV5-1; clone_size: NA; d_call: NA; j_call: TRBJ2-6; cdr3_aa: CASSLEDSQFPNVLTF; cdr3_nt: TGCGCCAGCAGTCTGGAGGATTCACAGTTCCCCAACGTCCTGACTTTC
v_call: TRBV14; clone_size: few; d_call: NA; j_call: TRBJ1-4; cdr3_aa: CASSQVPPLLFF; cdr3_nt: TGTGCCAGCAGCCAAGTCCCCCCCCTGCTGTTTTTT
v_call: TRBV15; clone_size: NA; d_call: TRBD2; j_call: TRBJ2-7; cdr3_aa: CATSRYGAGGPYEQYF; cdr3_nt: TGTGCCACCAGCAGGTACGGGGCGGGAGGGCCCTACGAGCAGTACTTC
v_call: TRBV11-2; clone_size: NA; d_call: NA; j_call: TRBJ2-2; cdr3_aa: CASKEVGTGELFF; cdr3_nt: TGTGCCAGTAAGGAGGTGGGCACCGGGGAGCTGTTTTTT
v_call: TRBV6-1; clone_size: once; d_call: TRBD1; j_call: TRBJ1-5; cdr3_aa: CASSDLTRGRDRKQPQHF; cdr3_nt: TGTGCCAGCAGTGATCTTACCAGGGGCCGGGACAGAAAACAGCCCCAGCATTTT
v_call: TRBV10-1; clone_size: NA; d_call: TRBD2; j_call: TRBJ2-3; cdr3_aa: CASSVLAGGKTDTQYF; cdr3_nt: TGCGCCAGCAGTGTTCTAGCGGGGGGTAAGACAGATACGCAGTATTTT
v_call: TRBV27; clone_size: once; d_call: NA; j_call: TRBJ1-6; cdr3_aa: CASTLGAPNSPLHF; cdr3_nt: TGTGCCAGCACCCTTGGGGCGCCTAATTCACCCCTCCACTTT
v_call: TRBV11-3; clone_size: NA; d_call: NA; j_call: TRBJ2-5; cdr3_aa: CASSSPTSEQETQYF; cdr3_nt: TGTGCCAGCAGCTCGCCCACCAGCGAACAAGAGACCCAGTACTTC
v_call: TRBV21-1; clone_size: NA; d_call: NA; j_call: TRBJ2-7; cdr3_aa: CATNRVEYEQYF; cdr3_nt: TGTGCCACTAACCGGGTCGAGTACGAGCAGTACTTC
v_call: TRBV27; clone_size: NA; d_call: NA; j_call: TRBJ1-1; cdr3_aa: CASSLRPNSNTEAFF; cdr3_nt: TGTGCCAGCAGTTTACGTCCAAACTCCAACACTGAAGCTTTCTTT
v_call: TRBV9; clone_size: NA; d_call: NA; j_call: TRBJ1-3; cdr3_aa: CASSVAVSGNTIYF; cdr3_nt: TGTGCCAGCAGCGTAGCAGTCTCTGGAAACACCATATATTTT
v_call: TRBV28; clone_size: NA; d_call: TRBD1; j_call: TRBJ1-3; cdr3_aa: CASSLALTGPGNTIYF; cdr3_nt: TGTGCCAGCAGTTTAGCTTTGACAGGGCCTGGGAACACCATATATTTT
v_call: TRBV29-1; clone_size: NA; d_call: TRBD1; j_call: TRBJ1-1; cdr3_aa: CSALQGGSIGEAFF; cdr3_nt: TGCAGCGCGCTCCAAGGGGGCAGTATCGGTGAAGCTTTCTTT
v_call: TRBV5-4; clone_size: NA; d_call: TRBD1; j_call: TRBJ2-1; cdr3_aa: CASNPGQGATYNEQFF; cdr3_nt: TGTGCCAGCAACCCCGGACAGGGGGCTACCTACAATGAGCAGTTCTTC
v_call: TRBV5-1; clone_size: NA; d_call: NA; j_call: TRBJ1-2; cdr3_aa: CASSIFAREDYGYTF; cdr3_nt: TGCGCCAGCAGCATCTTTGCGCGCGAGGACTATGGCTACACCTTC
v_call: TRBV19; clone_size: NA; d_call: NA; j_call: TRBJ2-5; cdr3_aa: CASSRGETQYF; cdr3_nt: TGTGCCAGTAGCCGCGGAGAGACCCAGTACTTC
v_call: TRBV9; clone_size: NA; d_call: TRBD2; j_call: TRBJ2-7; cdr3_aa: CASSGVAGGFYGQYF; cdr3_nt: TGTGCCAGCAGCGGGGTAGCGGGAGGCTTCTACGGGCAGTACTTC
v_call: TRBV5-8; clone_size: NA; d_call: NA; j_call: TRBJ2-1; cdr3_aa: CASSQTSDNEQFF; cdr3_nt: TGTGCCAGCAGCCAGACTAGTGACAATGAGCAGTTCTTC
v_call: TRBV28; clone_size: NA; d_call: NA; j_call: TRBJ1-2; cdr3_aa: CASSPREDYYGYTF; cdr3_nt: TGTGCCAGCAGTCCCAGGGAAGATTACTATGGCTACACCTTC
v_call: TRBV6-1; clone_size: NA; d_call: TRBD2; j_call: TRBJ2-2; cdr3_aa: CASRGLDGTGELFF; cdr3_nt: TGTGCCAGCAGGGGACTAGACGGCACCGGGGAGCTGTTTTTT